The 7 T cell receptor beta chains presented below share a single source sample, sequenced in a study of neurological immune-mediated disorders. One entry per CDR3 protein, called by TCRdb with MiXCR from the 5' RACE reads. The sample includes more than 95,000 distinct CDR3 sequences, roughly a tenth of them seen just once. Regarding time point: longitudinal time-point 3. Sequenced sample: PBMCs. The receptor set was obtained from a female donor with HTLV-1-associated myelopathy (HAM/TSP).

This clonotype was found many times. CDR3 nucleotides: TGTGCCAGCAGTTCTAGGACAGGGGGCTTTTTGGACAATGAGCAGTTCTTC. Its protein is CASSSRTGGFLDNEQFF. The chain employs TRBV12-3 or TRBV12-4 and TRBJ2-1; 11 nucleotides align to TRBD1. The CDR3 length is 17 residues. With V trimmed by 4 bases and J by 5 bases, 10 bases remained unmatched.

The CDR3 region has the DNA TGCAGTGCTATCTACGGGGGGGCCGCGACAGATACGCAGTATTTT. It translates to CSAIYGGAATDTQYF. The V gene is TRBV20-1, the J gene TRBJ2-3; TRBD2 matches 8 bases. This CDR3 is built from 15 residues. V was pared by 4 bases and J by 3 bases, with 9 bases of the junction left unmatched. Germline V gene sequence: CDR1 DFQATT, CDR2 SNEGSKA (reference sequence).

This clonotype has ten or more counts. The rearrangement uses TRBV12-3 or TRBV12-4 and TRBJ2-7, with 12 bases aligning to TRBD1. V shed 8 bases and J 5 bases; nucleotides not matched to a gene: 7. The CDR3 is 14 residues long. The CDR3 reads CASASRDRGHEQYF. The CDR3 bases are TGTGCCAGCGCCTCCCGGGACAGGGGGCACGAGCAGTACTTC.

This clonotype showed up many times. The germline gene is not matched at one end of the junction; a read error may be the cause. The CDR3 loop is CATSRVVSGATIFSTDTQYF. The CDR3 DNA sequence: TGTGCTACCAGCAGAGTTGTTAGCGGGGCAACAATCTTTAGCACAGATACGCAGTATTTT. The chain is built from TRBV15 and TRBJ2-3, with TRBD2 identical over 8 bases. Germline V lookup: CDR1 LNHNV, CDR2 YYDKDF (reference sequence). The CDR3 totals 20 residues.

This clonotype was observed a handful of times. This chain joins TRBV5-1 and TRBJ1-5; 11 nucleotides align to TRBD1. V was pared by 4 bases and J by 0 bases, with 12 bases of the junction left unmatched. The CDR3 runs to 19 residues. The V gene's germline CDR1 is SGHRS and CDR2 YFSETQ. As DNA, the CDR3 is TGCGCCAGCAGCGGCATGTGGACAGGGGGCCGTCGTAGCAATCAGCCCCAGCATTTT. Translating it yields CASSGMWTGGRRSNQPQHF. Variable domain in full (rest from reference TRBV5-1 and TRBJ1-5): KAGVTQTPRYLIKTRGQQVTLSCSPISGHRSVSWYQQTPGQGLQFLFEYFSETQRNKGNFPGRFSGRQFSNSRSEMNVSTLELGDSALYLCASSGMWTGGRRSNQPQHFGDGTRLSIL.

Turning to this clonotype: Its ends do not fully match the called genes, so a read error is possible. This chain uses TRBV28 with TRBJ1-6; 7 bases are a match to TRBD1. The CDR3 runs 17 residues. Germline V gives CDR1 MDHEN, CDR2 SYDVKM. The CDR3, as DNA: TGTGCCAGCAGTTTCGGAGTGGGGAGGACAGGTACTTCACCCCTCAACTTT. Translation gives CASSFGVGRTGTSPLNF.

The table lists this clonotype with many counts. V usage is TRBV10-2 and J usage is TRBJ2-7; no clear D. CDR3 length: 13 amino acids. Germline values: CDR1 WSHSY, CDR2 SAAADI. Trimming pared 3 bases from V and 4 bases from J, leaving 10 bases between. The CDR3 sequence: CASSDGRLYEQYF. For the CDR3, the DNA is TGCGCCAGCAGTGATGGCCGCTTATACGAGCAGTACTTC.